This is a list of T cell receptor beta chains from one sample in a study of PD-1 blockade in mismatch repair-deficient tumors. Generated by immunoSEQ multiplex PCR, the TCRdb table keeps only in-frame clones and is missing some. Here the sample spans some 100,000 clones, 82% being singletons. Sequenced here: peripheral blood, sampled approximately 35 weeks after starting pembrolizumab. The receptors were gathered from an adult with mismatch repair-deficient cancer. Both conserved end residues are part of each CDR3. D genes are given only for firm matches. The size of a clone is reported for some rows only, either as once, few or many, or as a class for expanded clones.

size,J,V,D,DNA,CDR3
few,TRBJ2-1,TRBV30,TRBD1,TGTGCCTGGAAAACTACGGGACAGTCGAATGAGCAGTTCTTC,CAWKTTGQSNEQFF
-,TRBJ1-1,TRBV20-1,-,TGCAGTGCGGCCGGGTACGGAGCTTTCTTT,CSAAGYGAFF
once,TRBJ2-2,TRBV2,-,TGTGCCAGCAGTGAAGCGGGGGAGGTGGGCACCGGGGAGCTGTTTTTT,CASSEAGEVGTGELFF
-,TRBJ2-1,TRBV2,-,TGTGCCAGCAGGGCAGGGGTAGATGAGCAGTTCTTC,CASRAGVDEQFF
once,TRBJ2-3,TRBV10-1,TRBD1,TGCGCCAGCAGTAGGGACAGGGGTGCAGATACGCAGTATTTT,CASSRDRGADTQYF
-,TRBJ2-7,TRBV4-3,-,TGCGCCAGCAGCCAAGGGGAAGCCTACGAGCAGTACTTC,CASSQGEAYEQYF
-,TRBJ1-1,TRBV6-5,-,TGTGCCAGCAGTTATTGGGGGGCCGACACTGAAGCTTTCTTT,CASSYWGADTEAFF
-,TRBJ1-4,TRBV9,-,TGTGCCAGCAGCGCCGGGGGCGGGGTTAGAGCTGAAAAACTGTTTTTT,CASSAGGGVRAEKLFF
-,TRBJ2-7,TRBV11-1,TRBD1,TGTGCCAGCAGCTTCGGGACAGCCTACGAGCAGTACTTC,CASSFGTAYEQYF
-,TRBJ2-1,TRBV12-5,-,TGTGCTAGTGTCCCCGAGTGGAATGAGCAGTTCTTC,CASVPEWNEQFF
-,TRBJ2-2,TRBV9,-,TGTGCCAGCAGCGGAACTACGAACACCGGGGAGCTGTTTTTT,CASSGTTNTGELFF
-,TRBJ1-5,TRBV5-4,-,TGTGCCAGCAGTTCAGGGACGGGGGCTAGCAATCAGCCCCAGCATTTT,CASSSGTGASNQPQHF
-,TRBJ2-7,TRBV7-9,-,TGTGCCAGCAGCCCAGTCTGGTCCTACGAGCAGTACTTC,CASSPVWSYEQYF
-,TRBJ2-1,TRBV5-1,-,TGCGCCAGCAGCTGGAATAGCAGGAGCTCCTACAATGAGCAGTTCTTC,CASSWNSRSSYNEQFF
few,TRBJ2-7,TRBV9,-,TGTGCCAGCAGCGTAGGGATTTCCTACGAGCAGTACTTC,CASSVGISYEQYF
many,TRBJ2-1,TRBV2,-,TGTGCCAGCAGTGAAGGGAGGGCCCACAATGAGCAGTTCTTC,CASSEGRAHNEQFF
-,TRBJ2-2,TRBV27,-,TGTGCCAGCAGTCGTGACAGGATGAACACCGGGGAGCTGTTTTTT,CASSRDRMNTGELFF
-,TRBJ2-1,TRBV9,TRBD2,TGTGCCAGCAGCGTTGAAGGACTAGCGGGATCAAAACACTCCTACAATGAGCAGTTCTTC,CASSVEGLAGSKHSYNEQFF
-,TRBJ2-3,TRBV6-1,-,TGTGCCAGCAGTGAACCCCGACAGACAGATACGCAGTATTTT,CASSEPRQTDTQYF
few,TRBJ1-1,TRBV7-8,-,TGTGCCAGCAGCTCAGGACAGTCGAACACTGAAGCTTTCTTT,CASSSGQSNTEAFF
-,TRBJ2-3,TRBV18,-,TGTGCCAGCTCACCATATACGGGAGTCATAGAGAATACGCAGTATTTT,CASSPYTGVIENTQYF
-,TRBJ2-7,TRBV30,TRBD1,TGTGCCTGGAGTGGAAACAGGGGCTGGGAGCAGTACTTC,CAWSGNRGWEQYF
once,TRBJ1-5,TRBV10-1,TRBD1,TGCGCCAGCAGACCCGACAGGGGGCCCAATCAGCCCCAGCATTTT,CASRPDRGPNQPQHF
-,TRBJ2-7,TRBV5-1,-,TGCGCCAGCATGTTAAGGGGAGGCTACGAGCAGTACTTC,CASMLRGGYEQYF
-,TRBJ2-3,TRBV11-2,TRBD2,TGTGCCAGCAGCAAACCTAGCGGGACGGGTACGCAGTATTTT,CASSKPSGTGTQYF
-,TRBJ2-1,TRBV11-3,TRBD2,TGTGCCAGCAGCAGCTCCGGGACTAGCGGGAGGAATGAGCAGTTCTTC,CASSSSGTSGRNEQFF
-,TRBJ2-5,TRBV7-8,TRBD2,TGTGCCAGCAGCTTAGCGGGGGGGTATCAAGAGACCCAGTACTTC,CASSLAGGYQETQYF
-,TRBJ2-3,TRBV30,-,TGTGCCTGGAGTGCCCGGACCGACAGGAGGACCACAGATACGCAGTATTTT,CAWSARTDRRTTDTQYF
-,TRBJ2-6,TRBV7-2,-,TGTGCCAGCAGCTTAGACTTGACTGGGGCCAACGTCCTGACTTTC,CASSLDLTGANVLTF
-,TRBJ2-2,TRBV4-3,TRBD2,TGCGCCAGCAGCCAAGGACTAGCGGGAGGAACCGGGGAGCTGTTTTTT,CASSQGLAGGTGELFF
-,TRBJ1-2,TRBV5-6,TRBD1,TGTGCCAGCAGCTTGACAGGGGAGGGCAACTATGGCTACACCTTC,CASSLTGEGNYGYTF
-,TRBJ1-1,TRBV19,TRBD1,TGTGCCAGTAGTGTTTCCGGGACAGGGGGCACTGAAGCTTTCTTT,CASSVSGTGGTEAFF
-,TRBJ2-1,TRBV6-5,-,TGTGCCAGCAGTTACTCACCGGGGAGCTCCTACAATGAGCAGTTCTTC,CASSYSPGSSYNEQFF
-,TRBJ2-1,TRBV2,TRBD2,TGTGCCAGCAGTAGCGGGAGGGCCTCCTACAATGAGCAGTTCTTC,CASSSGRASYNEQFF
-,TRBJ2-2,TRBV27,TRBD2,TGTGCCAGCAGCACCCCGGGAGGGCGGATCGGGGAGCTGTTTTTT,CASSTPGGRIGELFF